This is a list of T cell receptor beta chains from one sample in a study of T-cell memory formation after mild COVID-19. TCRdb fed the 5' RACE reads into MiXCR, producing one record per CDR3 protein. The repertoire holds about 170,000 distinct CDR3 sequences, with roughly 13% as singletons. Material for sequencing was PBMCs or a T cell subset sorted from them (not recorded which). Receptor source: a man in his late teens or twenties who had mild COVID-19 (a few samples of this study predate the infection). Cell type and time point are not known. Each CDR3 is given with its conserved first and last residue. The D gene is left open where the match is weak. The size of a clone is reported for some rows only, either as once, few or many, or as a class for expanded clones.

size: .
J: TRBJ2-3
V: TRBV20-1
D: .
DNA: TGCAGTGCTAGGTGGGACATCACAGATACGCAGTATTTT
CDR3: CSARWDITDTQYF

size: few
J: TRBJ2-5
V: TRBV7-9
D: TRBD1
DNA: TGTGCCAGCAGCTTAGCCCCGACAGGGGGTGAGACCCAGTACTTC
CDR3: CASSLAPTGGETQYF

size: few
J: TRBJ1-1
V: TRBV18
D: .
DNA: TGTGCCAGCTCACCCGAGATGGGGAACACTGAAGCTTTCTTT
CDR3: CASSPEMGNTEAFF

size: few
J: TRBJ2-3
V: TRBV6-6
D: .
DNA: TGTGCCAGCAAGCGTCTCACAGATACGCAGTATTTT
CDR3: CASKRLTDTQYF

size: .
J: TRBJ2-5
V: TRBV15
D: .
DNA: TGTGCCACCAGCAGAGATACGAGGACAGCCTCCCCTGGAGAGACCCAGTACTTC
CDR3: CATSRDTRTASPGETQYF

size: .
J: TRBJ2-2
V: TRBV5-1
D: .
DNA: TGCGCCAGCAGCTTGGCAGTTACCGGGGAGCTGTTTTTT
CDR3: CASSLAVTGELFF

size: .
J: TRBJ2-5
V: TRBV20-1
D: .
DNA: TGCAGTGCTAGAGATTACCAGGGACGAGAGACCCAGTACTTC
CDR3: CSARDYQGRETQYF

size: few
J: TRBJ1-2
V: TRBV3-1
D: .
DNA: TGTGCCAGCGGGAGACAGGTTTCGAGTGGCTACACCTTC
CDR3: CASGRQVSSGYTF

size: few
J: TRBJ1-2
V: TRBV6-2/TRBV6-3
D: TRBD1
DNA: TGTGCCAGCAGTTACGGAGGTTCCAGGGGGCGGCGTTCGGACACCTTC
CDR3: CASSYGGSRGRRSDTF

size: .
J: TRBJ2-5
V: TRBV5-1
D: .
DNA: TGCGCCAGCAGCGTACAGGGCAGCGAGACCCAGTACTTC
CDR3: CASSVQGSETQYF

size: few
J: TRBJ2-3
V: TRBV5-1
D: .
DNA: TGCGCCAGCAGCCTCCCGATAGTCGATACGCAGTATTTT
CDR3: CASSLPIVDTQYF

size: few
J: TRBJ1-1
V: TRBV4-1
D: .
DNA: TGCGCCAGCAGCCAAGTTCGAGGGGCTTCGAACACTGAAGCTTTCTTT
CDR3: CASSQVRGASNTEAFF

size: many
J: TRBJ2-1
V: TRBV5-1
D: TRBD2
DNA: TGCGCCAGCAGCTTGGCACCCGATACTAGCGGGGGGAGCTACAATGAGCAGTTCTTC
CDR3: CASSLAPDTSGGSYNEQFF

size: .
J: TRBJ1-2
V: TRBV3-1
D: .
DNA: TGTGCCAGCAGCCAAGGTTGGGGCGCGGGCTACACCTTC
CDR3: CASSQGWGAGYTF

size: .
J: TRBJ1-6
V: TRBV3-1
D: .
DNA: TGTGCCAGCAGCCCGGGGAATTCACCCCTCCACTTT
CDR3: CASSPGNSPLHF

size: .
J: TRBJ1-1
V: TRBV18
D: .
DNA: TGTGCCAGCTCACCAGTTTCCAGGACGGGTGAGGGCACTGAAGCTTTCTTT
CDR3: CASSPVSRTGEGTEAFF

size: few
J: TRBJ2-3
V: TRBV3-1
D: .
DNA: TGTGCCAGCAGCCAAGTCCGGGAACTACGGGATACGCAGTATTTT
CDR3: CASSQVRELRDTQYF

size: .
J: TRBJ1-1
V: TRBV5-1
D: .
DNA: TGCGCCAGCAGCTTGATTGGCGGTGAATTTGAAGCTTTCTTT
CDR3: CASSLIGGEFEAFF

size: few
J: TRBJ1-1
V: TRBV27
D: .
DNA: TGTGCCAGCAGTTTCCTACAGGCTGAAGCTTTCTTT
CDR3: CASSFLQAEAFF

size: many
J: TRBJ1-1
V: TRBV12-3/TRBV12-4
D: TRBD1
DNA: TGTGCCAGCAGTCCCGGGACAGGGTCTGAAGCTTTCTTT
CDR3: CASSPGTGSEAFF

size: .
J: TRBJ2-2
V: TRBV12-3/TRBV12-4
D: .
DNA: TGTGCCAGCAGTCCAAAGGGGTTAGGGGACACCGGGGAGCTGTTTTTT
CDR3: CASSPKGLGDTGELFF

size: .
J: TRBJ2-7
V: TRBV20-1
D: TRBD2
DNA: TGCAGTGCTGGTGGAGCGGGGGGTTACTCCTACGAGCAGTACTTC
CDR3: CSAGGAGGYSYEQYF

size: .
J: TRBJ2-7
V: TRBV7-9
D: .
DNA: TGTGCCAGCAGCGACACAAATGAGGGGGCGGGGGAGCAGTACTTC
CDR3: CASSDTNEGAGEQYF